What follows are 19 T cell receptor beta chains derived from one specimen sequenced in a study of technical replicates of blood from several donors (dated by TCRdb to 2016 to 2017). Libraries came from the immunoSEQ multiplex PCR assay. As stored in TCRdb, this immuneACCESS dataset retains in-frame rearrangements with V and J assigned. A fraction of the clones does not appear; measured against another copy, unresolved V genes explain less than half of the discrepancy, and the remainder lacks a known reason. Present in this sample are under 100,000 clones, about 86% of which were seen just once. The ten largest clones represent about 5.1% of the sample. Sequencing was done on a sample of PBMCs. The source of these receptors is a human donor in good health. Some clones in this sample may be carry-over from other donors' samples.

The chain has TRBV18 and TRBJ2-7; 10 nucleotides line up with TRBD2. After removal of 0 bases from V and 7 bases from J, the junction contained 12 bases not matched to a gene. The CDR3 is 17 amino acids. Germline CDR1 and CDR2: KGHSH and LQKENI. The CDR3 loop reads CASSPPGAAGGPGEQYF. CDR3 sequence (DNA): TGTGCCAGCTCACCACCGGGGGCAGCGGGAGGGCCAGGGGAGCAGTACTTC.

The V and J genes are TRBV19 and TRBJ1-6; D is unresolved. This CDR3 region has 12 residues. Germline loops: CDR1 LNHDA, CDR2 SQIVND (reference sequence). Trimming cost V 4 bases and J 13 bases, with 11 bases left between them. This CDR3 is CASSTSAGPLHF. The CDR3 coding sequence is TGTGCCAGTAGTACTTCAGCGGGGCCCCTCCACTTT.

Here the CDR3 DNA reads TGTGCCAGCAGCCAAGATACCGGGGGGGTAGAGGGCTACACCTTC. This translates into CASSQDTGGVEGYTF. This chain joins TRBV4-2 and TRBJ1-2; tentative D call: TRBD1 (5 bases). The CDR3 totals 15 residues. V gave up 0 bases and J gave up 8 bases, with 16 bases separating them. Looked up from germline, CDR1 is LGHNA and CDR2 is YNFKEQ.

This clone was found once. The rearrangement links TRBV7-3 to TRBJ2-3, with 8 bases matching TRBD2. V was clipped by 4 bases and J by 0 bases; unmatched bases: 6. Germline V gives CDR1 SGHTA, CDR2 FQGTGA. The CDR3 has 16 residues. In DNA form, the CDR3 reads TGTGCCAGCAGCTATGGGTTAGCGGGAAGCACAGATACGCAGTATTTT. It encodes CASSYGLAGSTDTQYF.

The chain recombines TRBV6-1 with TRBJ2-5, with 7 bases lining up with TRBD2. The ends lost 4 bases at V and 2 bases at J; junction bases unmatched: 10. CDR1 MNHNS and CDR2 SASEGT come from the germline V gene. CDR3 length equals 16 residues. In DNA form, the CDR3 reads TGTGCCAGCAGTGGTACACTAGCGTGGGCTCAAGAGACCCAGTACTTC. It codes for CASSGTLAWAQETQYF.

The gene calls are TRBV4-3 and TRBJ2-7; 10 bases align to TRBD2. CDR3 length equals 14 residues. The V gene's germline CDR1 is LGHNA and CDR2 YSLEER. J gave up 4 bases and V 4 bases, and 4 bases lay outside the gene matches. CDR3 coding DNA: TGCGCCAGCAGCCGTGGTAGCGGGAGGTACGAGCAGTACTTC. Translating gives CASSRGSGRYEQYF.

The chain carries TRBV7-2 and TRBJ2-1; 12 bases agree with TRBD2. V gave up 2 bases and J gave up 7 bases; unmatched junction bases: 12. This CDR3 contains 18 residues. Germline values: CDR1 SGHTA, CDR2 FQGNSA. The CDR3: CASSLFSEASGRVNEQFF. The CDR3, as DNA: TGTGCCAGCAGCTTATTCAGTGAGGCTAGCGGGAGGGTTAATGAGCAGTTCTTC.

The chain couples TRBV6-1 to TRBJ2-4, with 10 nucleotides matching TRBD1. Germline V gene sequence: CDR1 MNHNS, CDR2 SASEGT. V gave up 7 bases and J gave up 0 bases; unmatched junction bases: 3. The CDR3 consists of 15 residues. The DNA of the CDR3 is TGTGCCAGCAAAGGACAGGGGGTAGCCAAAAACATTCAGTACTTC. Its protein is CASKGQGVAKNIQYF.

This clone was observed once. The CDR3: CASSEDRKGPQHF. As DNA, the CDR3 is TGTGCCAGCAGTGAGGACAGGAAAGGGCCCCAGCATTTT. The chain combines TRBV2 with TRBJ1-5; the match to TRBD1 covers 7 bases. V lost 3 bases to trimming and J lost 9 bases; unmatched junction nucleotides: 5. The length of the CDR3 is 13 residues. The V gene's germline CDR1 is SNHLY and CDR2 FYNNEI.

The V call is TRBV28, the J call TRBJ1-3; 8 nucleotides agree with TRBD1. This CDR3 spans 17 amino acids. The germline gives CDR1 MDHEN, CDR2 SYDVKM. V shed 5 bases and J 7 bases; nucleotides not matched to a gene: 16. The CDR3 nucleotides read TGTGCCAGCAGTCCCCGGGGCAGGGGGCGAGGAGGGAACACCATATATTTT. It encodes CASSPRGRGRGGNTIYF.

The chain uses TRBV7-8 and TRBJ1-1; a weak D match, TRBD1 (6 bases). The CDR3 runs to 13 residues. Germline CDR1 is SGHVS and CDR2 is FQNEAQ. V was pared by 5 bases and J by 10 bases, with 17 bases between. CDR3 in amino acids: CASSQQGGGAAFF. The DNA of the CDR3 is TGTGCCAGCAGCCAGCAGGGAGGGGGGGCAGCTTTCTTT.

This chain connects TRBV18 to TRBJ2-7; D might be TRBD2 (6 bases). The germline V and J ends were trimmed by 8 bases and 1 base, with 12 bases remaining between them. CDR3 size: 13 residues. In germline, CDR1 is KGHSH, CDR2 LQKENI. The CDR3: CASQGLNSYEQYF. CDR3 in DNA: TGTGCCAGCCAGGGACTGAATTCCTACGAGCAGTACTTC.

This chain uses TRBV30 with TRBJ2-1; TRBD2 agrees at 16 bases. Germline V gene data show CDR1 as GTSNPN and CDR2 as SVGIG (reference sequence). J was trimmed by 0 bases and V by 2 bases; bases with no gene match: 19. CDR3 length equals 23 residues. The CDR3 nucleotides are TGTGCCTGGAGTTTTCCGTCCTACATTACCGGGACTAGCGGGAGGGTCTCCTACAATGAGCAGTTCTTC. Translated, it gives CAWSFPSYITGTSGRVSYNEQFF.

This chain connects TRBV9 to TRBJ2-2; D perhaps matches TRBD1 (6 bases). V was clipped by 0 bases and J by 4 bases, with 13 bases between them. CDR1 is SGDLS and CDR2 is YYNGEE in the germline V gene. The CDR3 extends over 16 amino acids. The CDR3 protein is CASSVVGRGPTGELFF. The CDR3 DNA reads TGTGCCAGCAGCGTAGTAGGCAGGGGTCCCACCGGGGAGCTGTTTTTT.

This clone showed up just once. The chain couples TRBV27 to TRBJ2-1, with D possibly TRBD1 on 6 matching bases. The V end was cut by 6 bases, the J end by 2 bases, with 14 bases between. The CDR3 has 15 residues. Germline lookup yields CDR1 MNHEY and CDR2 SMNVEV (reference sequence). The CDR3 DNA reads as TGTGCCAGCAGGGTGACAGGCGGACCCTACAATGAGCAGTTCTTC. Translated: CASRVTGGPYNEQFF.

Of note for this clone: In the same sample, other DNA sequences code for this CDR3. The J gene is TRBJ2-1, the V gene TRBV5-1; 9 nucleotides line up with TRBD2. Germline V gives CDR1 SGHRS, CDR2 YFSETQ. The CDR3 loop spans 14 amino acids. V was clipped by 6 bases and J by 3 bases; unmatched bases: 4. The CDR3 here is CASTAGGGYNEQFF. The CDR3 DNA follows: TGCGCCAGCACAGCGGGAGGAGGCTACAATGAGCAGTTCTTC.

The chain recombines TRBV10-3 with TRBJ2-1; 8 bases are a match to TRBD1. Trimming removed 2 bases from V and 2 bases from J; junction bases left unmatched: 5. Germline CDR1 reads ENHRY; CDR2 reads SYGVKD. This CDR3 spans 16 amino acids. The CDR3 sequence: CAISEGQGYAYNEQFF. CDR3 nucleotide sequence: TGTGCCATCAGTGAGGGACAGGGTTACGCCTACAATGAGCAGTTCTTC.

This clone was observed a handful of times. This sequence joins TRBV30 and TRBJ1-4; possible D gene TRBD1, 5 bases. CDR1 and CDR2 from the germline V gene are GTSNPN and SVGIG (reference sequence). Trimming took off 8 bases at V and 10 bases at J, with 23 bases between the two ends. This CDR3 has 14 amino acids. The DNA of the CDR3 is TGTGCCCGCTCTTCGACAGCCACGATCGGAAAACTGTTTTTT. It specifies CARSSTATIGKLFF.

The chain uses TRBV10-3 and TRBJ1-2, with a weak D call TRBD1 (5 bases). This CDR3 is 11 amino acids long. V dropped 3 bases and J dropped 8 bases, with 7 bases sitting between them. The germline V gene encodes CDR1 ENHRY and CDR2 SYGVKD. Written as DNA, the CDR3 is TGTGCCATCAGTGACAGGGCGGGCTACACCTTC. This gives the protein CAISDRAGYTF.